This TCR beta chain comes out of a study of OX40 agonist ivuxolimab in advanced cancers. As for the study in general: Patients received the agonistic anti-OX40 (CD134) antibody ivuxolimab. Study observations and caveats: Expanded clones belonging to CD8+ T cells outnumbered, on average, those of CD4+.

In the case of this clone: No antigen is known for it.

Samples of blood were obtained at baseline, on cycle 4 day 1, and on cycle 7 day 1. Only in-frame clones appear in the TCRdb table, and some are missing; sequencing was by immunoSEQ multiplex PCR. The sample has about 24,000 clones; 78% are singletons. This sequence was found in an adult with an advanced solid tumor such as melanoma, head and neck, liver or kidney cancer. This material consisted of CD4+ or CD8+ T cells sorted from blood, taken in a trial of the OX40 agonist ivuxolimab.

This chain's CDR3 is CRAGVAYEQYF. CDR3 bases: TGCAGGGCGGGGGTGGCCTACGAGCAGTACTTC. J is TRBJ2-7 and V is TRBV20-1; TRBD2 matches 7 bases. CDR1 and CDR2 (germline): DFQATT, SNEGSKA (reference sequence). The CDR3 consists of 11 residues.